The 16 T cell receptor beta chains listed next were all sequenced from one sample in a study of OX40 agonist ivuxolimab in advanced cancers. TCRdb's table, derived via immunoSEQ multiplex PCR, lists solely in-frame clones and lacks some. The table lists fewer than 45,000 clones, roughly 85% of them singletons. This sample comprised CD4+ or CD8+ T cells sorted from blood, obtained in a trial of the OX40 agonist ivuxolimab. The receptors derive from an adult with an advanced solid tumor such as melanoma, head and neck, liver or kidney cancer.

The J gene is TRBJ1-3, the V gene TRBV19; a weak D match, TRBD1 (5 bases). CDR3 size: 16 residues. Germline CDR1 LNHDA, CDR2 SQIVND (reference sequence). Trimming left V 3 bases short and J 0 bases short, with 12 bases between. The CDR3 loop reads CASSIGTQDSGNTIYF. In DNA form, the CDR3 reads TGTGCCAGTAGTATCGGGACGCAGGACTCTGGAAACACCATATATTTT.

In DNA, the CDR3 is TGTGCCAGCAGCCTGGGCCCTGGAAACACCATATATTTT. This gives the protein CASSLGPGNTIYF. The chain joins TRBV7-2 to TRBJ1-3; D not resolved. V lost 5 bases and J 2 bases, leaving 7 bases between the germline ends. This CDR3 contains 13 residues. Germline CDR1 is SGHTA and CDR2 is FQGNSA.

This chain connects TRBV6-4 to TRBJ2-1, with 12 bases aligning to TRBD2. Germline V gene lookup returns CDR1 MRHNA and CDR2 SNTAGT. V was clipped by 3 bases and J by 2 bases; unmatched bases: 11. This CDR3 comprises 19 residues. CDR3 sequence reads: CASSEGPSGGALAYNEQFF. The CDR3 region has the DNA TGTGCCAGCAGTGAGGGCCCTAGCGGGGGGGCCCTAGCCTACAATGAGCAGTTCTTC.

The rearrangement links TRBV4-1 to TRBJ2-7, with D possibly TRBD2 on 6 matching bases. From germline, CDR1 is MGHRA and CDR2 YSYEKL. There are 16 residues in the CDR3. V lost 3 bases and J lost 2, with 17 bases in between. CDR3 protein: CASSQTRASDAYEQYF. The CDR3 nucleotides read TGCGCCAGCAGCCAGACCCGGGCTAGCGATGCCTACGAGCAGTACTTC.

The genes are TRBV19 and TRBJ2-7; 9 bases agree with TRBD1. Germline V gene lookup returns CDR1 LNHDA and CDR2 SQIVND (reference sequence). V dropped 3 bases and J dropped 2; count of bases not matched to a gene: 2. CDR3 size: 14 residues. CDR3 in amino acids: CASSIGTGTYEQYF. The CDR3 coding sequence is TGTGCCAGTAGTATCGGGACAGGGACCTACGAGCAGTACTTC.

The rearrangement links TRBV6-1 to TRBJ2-2, with D unresolved. The CDR3 consists of 15 residues. The germline V and J ends were trimmed by 4 bases and 2 bases, with 11 bases remaining between them. Germline CDR1 is MNHNS and CDR2 is SASEGT. The DNA of the CDR3 is TGTGCCAGCAGTGTCTCTGGATACAACACCGGGGAGCTGTTTTTT. Protein product: CASSVSGYNTGELFF.

The gene calls are TRBV13 and TRBJ2-7; D call uncertain. CDR3 length: 14 residues. Between the trimmed V and J ends, which lost 2 bases and 5 bases, there was a span of 13 bases. Germline V gene sequence: CDR1 PRHDT, CDR2 FYEKMQ (reference sequence). CDR3 residues: CASSLLNVENEQYF. CDR3 DNA sequence: TGTGCCAGCAGCTTATTGAACGTTGAAAACGAGCAGTACTTC.

This clone was observed a handful of times. This chain joins TRBV7-9 and TRBJ1-1; tentative D call: TRBD1 (6 bases). V was clipped by 5 bases and J by 5 bases, with 9 bases between them. CDR3 length: 12 amino acids. Germline CDR1 and CDR2: SEHNR and FQNEAQ (reference sequence). The CDR3 bases are TGTGCCAGCAGCGCAGGGGTAACTGAAGCTTTCTTT. Its protein is CASSAGVTEAFF.

This rearrangement joins TRBV7-2 to TRBJ1-1; TRBD1 is a possible D gene (5 bases). The length of the CDR3 is 18 residues. Trimming cost V 3 bases and J 5 bases, with 25 bases left between them. Germline loops: CDR1 SGHTA, CDR2 FQGNSA. CDR3 loop: CASSFNRGYLPGGTEAFF. The DNA for the CDR3 is TGTGCCAGCAGCTTTAATCGGGGGTACCTCCCGGGGGGGACTGAAGCTTTCTTT.

The chain combines TRBV6-4 with TRBJ2-6; TRBD1 agrees at 8 bases. CDR3 length: 16 amino acids. Germline V CDR1 and CDR2: MRHNA, SNTAGT. Trimming took 6 bases from V and 1 from J; bases not matched to a gene: 5. The CDR3 DNA reads as TGTGCCAGCAGCCTGACAGGGGCTTCTGGGGCCAACGTCCTGACTTTC. Translation gives CASSLTGASGANVLTF.

The J gene is TRBJ2-7, the V gene TRBV30, with 9 nucleotides matching TRBD2. With V trimmed by 1 base and J by 9 bases, 10 bases remained unmatched. The V gene's germline CDR1 is GTSNPN and CDR2 SVGIG (reference sequence). CDR3 length: 14 amino acids. DNA for the CDR3: TGTGCCTGGAGTGATGGGTCTAGCGGGGACGGGCAGTACTTC. Translated, it gives CAWSDGSSGDGQYF.

This chain connects TRBV7-2 to TRBJ1-2; 9 positions agree with TRBD1. Germline V gene sequence: CDR1 SGHTA, CDR2 FQGNSA. CDR3 length: 15 residues. Germline trimming cut 4 bases from V and 5 bases from J; bases unmatched to any gene: 8. The CDR3 sequence is CASSSPGTGYYGYTF. Here the CDR3 DNA reads TGTGCCAGCAGCTCCCCCGGGACAGGGTATTATGGCTACACCTTC.

V gene TRBV9 combines with J gene TRBJ1-1; tentative D call: TRBD1 (5 bases). The CDR3 runs to 14 residues. Trimming removed 7 bases at V and 3 bases at J, with 16 bases between. Germline lookup yields CDR1 SGDLS and CDR2 YYNGEE. CDR3 DNA sequence: TGTGCCAGCTCTTCTGAAGGGGTTCACACTGAAGCTTTCTTT. The encoded protein is CASSSEGVHTEAFF.

This sequence joins TRBV9 and TRBJ1-2; no clear D gene. Germline-derived CDR1 and CDR2 are SGDLS and YYNGEE. The V end lost 3 bases, the J end lost 0 bases, and 9 bases lay between the germline ends. This CDR3 comprises 14 residues. CDR3 coding DNA: TGTGCCAGCAGCGGCATAAAAGCTAACTATGGCTACACCTTC. It specifies CASSGIKANYGYTF.

The table lists this clone with a count of one. The chain combines TRBV9 with TRBJ2-7, with 8 bases fitting TRBD1. This CDR3 spans 13 amino acids. J lost 3 bases, V lost 7 bases, and 6 bases had no gene match. In germline, CDR1 is SGDLS, CDR2 YYNGEE. DNA of the CDR3: TGTGCCAGCGGGAGGACAGGGAGCTACGAGCAGTACTTC. This translates into CASGRTGSYEQYF. Complete variable domain (other parts from reference TRBV9 and TRBJ2-7): DSGVTQTPKHLITATGQRVTLRCSPRSGDLSVYWYQQSLDQGLQFLIQYYNGEERAKGNILERFSAQQFPDLHSELNLSSLELGDSALYFCASGRTGSYEQYFGPGTRLTVT.

The V and J genes are TRBV27 and TRBJ2-7, with 7 bases lining up with TRBD2. Germline V lookup: CDR1 MNHEY, CDR2 SMNVEV (reference sequence). The CDR3 is 15 amino acids. Unmatched junction bases numbered 14, after V lost 7 bases and J lost 5 bases. The CDR3 protein is CASMLEAGSFHEQYF. CDR3 DNA sequence: TGTGCCAGCATGCTTGAAGCGGGATCTTTCCACGAGCAGTACTTC.